This T cell receptor (beta chain) is drawn from a study of blood T cell repertoires in COVID-19. Looking at the study overall: The cDNA or gDNA used as material had been derived from T cells, B-cell-depleted T cells, or PBMCs.

Trimming cost V 3 bases and J 8 bases; bases outside gene matches: 4. Germline V gene sequence: CDR1 SGDLS, CDR2 YYNGEE. The CDR3 is made up of 12 amino acids. Original processing notes: Estimation of nucleated cell counts relied on the amplification of reference gene primers. Assay used: immunoSEQ multiplex PCR; TCRdb lists only in-frame clones, some missing. D and trimming come from the DNA, and the V and J calls and clone size come from that table. The data hold a few hundred thousand clones, with 83% observed a single time. Patients in Seattle were enrolled during active infection, then followed longitudinally.

This receptor was identified in a woman aged 25 to 45 with COVID-19, enrolled during active disease. The sequenced sample consisted of peripheral blood. This chain uses TRBV9 with TRBJ1-2; 7 nucleotides line up with TRBD1. CDR3 sequence (DNA): TGTGCCAGCAGCGCGACAGGGTCAGGCTACACCTTC. Translating it yields CASSATGSGYTF. The full variable domain, rest sourced from reference TRBV9 and TRBJ1-2, is DSGVTQTPKHLITATGQRVTLRCSPRSGDLSVYWYQQSLDQGLQFLIQYYNGEERAKGNILERFSAQQFPDLHSELNLSSLELGDSALYFCASSATGSGYTFGSGTRLTVV.